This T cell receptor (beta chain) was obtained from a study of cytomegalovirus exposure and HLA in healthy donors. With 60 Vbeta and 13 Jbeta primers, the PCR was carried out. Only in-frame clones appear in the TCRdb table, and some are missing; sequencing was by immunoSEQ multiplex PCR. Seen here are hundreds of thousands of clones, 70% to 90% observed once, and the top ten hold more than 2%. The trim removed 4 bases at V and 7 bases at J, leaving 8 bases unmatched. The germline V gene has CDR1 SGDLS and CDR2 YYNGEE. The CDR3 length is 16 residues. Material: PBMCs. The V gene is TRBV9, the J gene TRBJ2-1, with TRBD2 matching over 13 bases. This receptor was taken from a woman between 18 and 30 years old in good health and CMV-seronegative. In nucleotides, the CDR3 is TGTGCCAGCAGCCCCCGGACTAGCGGGGGAAGGAATGAGCAGTTCTTC. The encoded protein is CASSPRTSGGRNEQFF.